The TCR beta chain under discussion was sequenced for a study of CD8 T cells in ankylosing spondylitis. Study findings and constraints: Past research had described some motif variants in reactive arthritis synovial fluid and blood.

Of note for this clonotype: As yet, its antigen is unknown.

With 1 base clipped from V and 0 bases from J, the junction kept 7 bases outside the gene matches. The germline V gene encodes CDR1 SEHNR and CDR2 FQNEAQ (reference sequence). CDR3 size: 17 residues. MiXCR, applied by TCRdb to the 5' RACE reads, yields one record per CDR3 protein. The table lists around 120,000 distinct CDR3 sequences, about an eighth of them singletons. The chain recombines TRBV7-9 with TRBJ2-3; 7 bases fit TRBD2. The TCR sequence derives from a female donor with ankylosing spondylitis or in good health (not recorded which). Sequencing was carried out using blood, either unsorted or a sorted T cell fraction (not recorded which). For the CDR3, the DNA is TGTGCCAGCAGCTTAGGAGCGCGGGGGAGGAGCACAGATACGCAGTATTTT. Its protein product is CASSLGARGRSTDTQYF.